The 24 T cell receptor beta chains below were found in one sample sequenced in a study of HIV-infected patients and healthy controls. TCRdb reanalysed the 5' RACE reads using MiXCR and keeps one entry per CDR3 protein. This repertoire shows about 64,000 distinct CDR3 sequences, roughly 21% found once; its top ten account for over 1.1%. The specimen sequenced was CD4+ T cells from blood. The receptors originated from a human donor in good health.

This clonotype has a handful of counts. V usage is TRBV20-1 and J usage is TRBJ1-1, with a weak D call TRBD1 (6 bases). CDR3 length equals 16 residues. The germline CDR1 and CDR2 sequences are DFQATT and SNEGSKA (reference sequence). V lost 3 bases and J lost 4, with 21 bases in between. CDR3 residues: CSASEYLRGIRTEAFF. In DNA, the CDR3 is TGCAGTGCTAGCGAATATCTCAGGGGTATTCGCACTGAAGCTTTCTTT.

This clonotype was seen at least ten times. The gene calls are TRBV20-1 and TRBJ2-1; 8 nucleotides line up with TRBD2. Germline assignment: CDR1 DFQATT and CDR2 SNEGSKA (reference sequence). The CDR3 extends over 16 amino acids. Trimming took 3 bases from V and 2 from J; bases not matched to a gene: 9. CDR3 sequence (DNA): TGCAGTGCTAGTGATCACCGAGCGGGAGCCTACAATGAGCAGTTCTTC. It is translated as CSASDHRAGAYNEQFF.

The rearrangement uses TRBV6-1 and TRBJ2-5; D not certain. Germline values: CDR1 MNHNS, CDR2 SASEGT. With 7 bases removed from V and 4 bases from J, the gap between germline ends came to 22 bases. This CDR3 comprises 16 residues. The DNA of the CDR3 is TGTGCCAGCACGCGACCCCCCCATTTCCCCGGAGAGACCCAGTACTTC. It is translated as CASTRPPHFPGETQYF.

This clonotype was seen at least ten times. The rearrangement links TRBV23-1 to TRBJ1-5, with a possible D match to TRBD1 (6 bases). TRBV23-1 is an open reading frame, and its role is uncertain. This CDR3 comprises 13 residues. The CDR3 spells CAGGTGARQPQHF. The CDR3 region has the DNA TGCGCAGGGGGGACGGGGGCGCGGCAGCCCCAGCATTTT.

CDR3 protein: CASSQVGPNEQFF. CDR3 coding DNA: TGTGCCAGCAGCCAAGTCGGACCTAATGAGCAGTTCTTC. V usage is TRBV3-1 and J usage is TRBJ2-1; D remains unclear. CDR1 and CDR2 from the germline V gene are LGHDT and YNNKEL (reference sequence). V was clipped by 1 base and J by 7 bases, with 8 bases between them. The CDR3 totals 13 residues.

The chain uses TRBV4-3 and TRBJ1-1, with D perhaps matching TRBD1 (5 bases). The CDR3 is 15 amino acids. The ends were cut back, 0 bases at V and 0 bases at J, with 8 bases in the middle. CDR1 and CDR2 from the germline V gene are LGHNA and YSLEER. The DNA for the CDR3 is TGCGCCAGCAGCCAAGATTGGGGGATGAACACTGAAGCTTTCTTT. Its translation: CASSQDWGMNTEAFF.

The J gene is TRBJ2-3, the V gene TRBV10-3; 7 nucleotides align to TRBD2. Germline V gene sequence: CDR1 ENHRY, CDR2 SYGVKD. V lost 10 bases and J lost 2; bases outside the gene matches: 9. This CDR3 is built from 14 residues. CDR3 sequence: CASQLALVTDTQYF. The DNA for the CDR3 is TGTGCCAGCCAACTAGCGCTAGTCACAGATACGCAGTATTTT.

CDR3 residues: CASSIGGASSGNTIYF. CDR3 DNA sequence: TGTGCCAGTAGTATTGGAGGGGCCTCCTCTGGAAACACCATATATTTT. The chain links TRBV19 to TRBJ1-3; the D gene is possibly TRBD1 (5 bases). The germline V gene encodes CDR1 LNHDA and CDR2 SQIVND (reference sequence). The germline V and J ends were trimmed by 3 bases and 0 bases, with 12 bases remaining between them. The CDR3 runs to 16 residues.

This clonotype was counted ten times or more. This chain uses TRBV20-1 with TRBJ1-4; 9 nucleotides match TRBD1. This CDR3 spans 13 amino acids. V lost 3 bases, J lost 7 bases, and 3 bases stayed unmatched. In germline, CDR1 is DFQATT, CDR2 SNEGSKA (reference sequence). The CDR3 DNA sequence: TGCAGTGCTAGCAAGGGACAGGGTGAAAAACTGTTTTTT. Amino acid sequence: CSASKGQGEKLFF.

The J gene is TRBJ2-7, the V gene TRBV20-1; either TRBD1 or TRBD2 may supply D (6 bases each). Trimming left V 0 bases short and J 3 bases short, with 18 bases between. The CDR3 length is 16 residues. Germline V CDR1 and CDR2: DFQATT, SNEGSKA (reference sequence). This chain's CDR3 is CSARDPGASARYEQYF. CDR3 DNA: TGCAGTGCTAGAGATCCAGGGGCTAGCGCACGCTACGAGCAGTACTTC.

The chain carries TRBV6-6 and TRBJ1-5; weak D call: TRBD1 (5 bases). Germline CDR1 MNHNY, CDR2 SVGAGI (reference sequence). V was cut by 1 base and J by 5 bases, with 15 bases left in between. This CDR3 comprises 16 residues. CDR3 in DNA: TGTGCCAGCAGTTACTTTAGGTCAGGAGGGGATCAGCCCCAGCATTTT. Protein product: CASSYFRSGGDQPQHF.

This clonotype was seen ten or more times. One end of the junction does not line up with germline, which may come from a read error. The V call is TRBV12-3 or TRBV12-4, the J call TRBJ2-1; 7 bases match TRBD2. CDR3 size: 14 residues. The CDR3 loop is CASSLAAKNNEQFF. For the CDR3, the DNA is TGTGCCAGCAGTCTAGCGGCAAAAAACAATGAGCAGTTCTTC.

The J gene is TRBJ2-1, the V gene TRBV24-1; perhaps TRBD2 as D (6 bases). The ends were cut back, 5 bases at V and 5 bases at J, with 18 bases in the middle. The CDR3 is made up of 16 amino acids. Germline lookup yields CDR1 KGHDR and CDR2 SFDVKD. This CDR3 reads CATSGLGLPDDNEQFF. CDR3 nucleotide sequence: TGTGCCACCAGTGGGCTGGGACTTCCCGACGACAATGAGCAGTTCTTC.

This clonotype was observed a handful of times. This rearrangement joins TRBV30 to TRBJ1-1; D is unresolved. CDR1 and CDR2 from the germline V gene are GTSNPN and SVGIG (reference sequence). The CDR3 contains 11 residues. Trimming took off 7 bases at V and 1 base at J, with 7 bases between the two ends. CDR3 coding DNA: TGTGCCTCTGACGGGAACACTGAAGCTTTCTTT. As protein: CASDGNTEAFF. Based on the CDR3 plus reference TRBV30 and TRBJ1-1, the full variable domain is SQTIHQWPATLVQPVGSPLSLECTVEGTSNPNLYWYRQAAGRGLQLLFYSVGIGQISSEVPQNLSASRPQDRQFILSSKKLLLSDSGFYLCASDGNTEAFFGQGTRLTVV.

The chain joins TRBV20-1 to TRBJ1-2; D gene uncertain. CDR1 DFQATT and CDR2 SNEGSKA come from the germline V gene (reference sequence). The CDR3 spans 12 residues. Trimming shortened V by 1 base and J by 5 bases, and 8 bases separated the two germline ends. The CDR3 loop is CSARGRTYGYTF. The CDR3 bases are TGCAGTGCTAGAGGCAGGACTTATGGCTACACCTTC.

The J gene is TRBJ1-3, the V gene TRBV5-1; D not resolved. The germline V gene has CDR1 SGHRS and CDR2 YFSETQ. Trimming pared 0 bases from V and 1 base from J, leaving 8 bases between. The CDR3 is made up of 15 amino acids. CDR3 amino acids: CASSLDWGSGNTIYF. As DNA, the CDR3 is TGCGCCAGCAGCTTGGATTGGGGATCTGGAAACACCATATATTTT.

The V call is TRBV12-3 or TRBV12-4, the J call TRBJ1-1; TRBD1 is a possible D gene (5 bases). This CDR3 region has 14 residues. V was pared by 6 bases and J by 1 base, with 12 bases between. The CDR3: CASRRGVKNTEAFF. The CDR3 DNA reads TGTGCCAGCAGGCGGGGCGTCAAGAACACTGAAGCTTTCTTT.

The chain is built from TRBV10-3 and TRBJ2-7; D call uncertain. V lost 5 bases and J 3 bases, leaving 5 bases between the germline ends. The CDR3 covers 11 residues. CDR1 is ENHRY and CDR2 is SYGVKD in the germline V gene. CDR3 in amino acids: CAISYYYEQYF. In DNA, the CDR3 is TGTGCCATCAGTTATTACTACGAGCAGTACTTC.

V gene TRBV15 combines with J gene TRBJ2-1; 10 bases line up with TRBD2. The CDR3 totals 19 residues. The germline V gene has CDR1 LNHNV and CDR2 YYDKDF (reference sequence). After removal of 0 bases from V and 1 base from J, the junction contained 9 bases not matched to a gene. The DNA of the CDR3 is TGTGCCACCAGCAGAGATGCCGCCTCTAGCGGGGGTTCCTACAATGAGCAGTTCTTC. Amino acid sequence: CATSRDAASSGGSYNEQFF.

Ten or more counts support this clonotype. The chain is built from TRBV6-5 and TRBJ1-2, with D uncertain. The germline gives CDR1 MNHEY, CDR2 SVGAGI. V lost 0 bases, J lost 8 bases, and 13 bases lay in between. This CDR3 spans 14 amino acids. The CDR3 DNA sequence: TGTGCCAGCAGTTACTCCACACCGCGTGAGGGCTACACCTTC. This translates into CASSYSTPREGYTF.

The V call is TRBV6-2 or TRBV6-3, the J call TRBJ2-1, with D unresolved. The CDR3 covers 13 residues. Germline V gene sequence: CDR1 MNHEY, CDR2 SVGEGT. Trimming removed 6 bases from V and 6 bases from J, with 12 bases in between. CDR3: CASRPSSGNEQFF. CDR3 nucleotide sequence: TGTGCCAGCAGACCTAGTTCCGGCAATGAGCAGTTCTTC.

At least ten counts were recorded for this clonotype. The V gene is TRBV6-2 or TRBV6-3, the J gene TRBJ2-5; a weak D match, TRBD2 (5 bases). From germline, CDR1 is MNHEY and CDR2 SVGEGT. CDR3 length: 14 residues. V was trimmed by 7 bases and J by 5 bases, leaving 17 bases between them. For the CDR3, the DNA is TGTGCCAGCACTCAAAGACGTGGCGGGGAGACCCAGTACTTC. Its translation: CASTQRRGGETQYF.

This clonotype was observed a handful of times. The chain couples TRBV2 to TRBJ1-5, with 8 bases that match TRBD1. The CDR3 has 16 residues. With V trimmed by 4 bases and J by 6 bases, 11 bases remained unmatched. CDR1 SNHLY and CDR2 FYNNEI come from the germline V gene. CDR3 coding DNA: TGTGCCAGCAGTGGCGAGAACAGGGGGGTCATTCAGCCCCAGCATTTT. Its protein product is CASSGENRGVIQPQHF.

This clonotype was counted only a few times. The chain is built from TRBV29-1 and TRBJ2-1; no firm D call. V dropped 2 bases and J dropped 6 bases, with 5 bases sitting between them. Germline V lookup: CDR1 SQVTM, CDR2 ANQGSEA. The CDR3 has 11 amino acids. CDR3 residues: CSVETGNEQFF. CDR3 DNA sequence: TGCAGCGTTGAAACTGGCAATGAGCAGTTCTTC.